This is a list of T cell receptor beta chains from one sample in a study of molecular identifiers for immune sequencing clone quantification. Each CDR3 protein gets one entry after TCRdb re-called the PCR reads with MiXCR. The repertoire has around 460,000 distinct CDR3 sequences, less than 30% of them found once; the top ten carry approximately 0.76%. Sample: naive CD8+ T cells from blood, with Jurkat cell RNA spiked in. These receptor sequences come from a human donor in good health. Some libraries in this study had Jurkat cell RNA spiked in. CDR3s include the opening cysteine and the closing phenylalanine or tryptophan. Each record gives: CDR3 length, V gene, J gene, CDR3 protein.

15	TRBV20-1	TRBJ1-2	CSARSPDTSNYGYTF
15	TRBV5-1	TRBJ2-7	CASSLGVGGSYEQYF
17	TRBV6-1	TRBJ2-7	CASSEIPDTAKEGEQYF
14	TRBV5-8	TRBJ2-1	CASSAVLSYNEQFF
13	TRBV6-2/TRBV6-3	TRBJ2-1	CTSSYLTPNEQFF
20	TRBV7-9	TRBJ2-2	CASSPHPYFDRGSNTGELFF
17	TRBV28	TRBJ1-1	CASSLGIGGQMNTEAFF
16	TRBV4-3	TRBJ1-1	CASSKDTSFMNTEAFF
15	TRBV24-1	TRBJ2-3	CATSDSPRDPDTQYF
15	TRBV25-1	TRBJ1-3	CASSESANSGNTIYF
13	TRBV9	TRBJ2-3	CASSPLVADTQYF
16	TRBV9	TRBJ2-2	CASSVGAGRDTGELFF
12	TRBV12-3/TRBV12-4	TRBJ2-7	CASRGLAGEQYF
15	TRBV20-1	TRBJ1-6	CSATVRQGYNSPLHF
13	TRBV27	TRBJ2-7	CASSWGNCYEQYF
18	TRBV6-2/TRBV6-3	TRBJ1-6	CASGFGDLRISYNSPLHF
14	TRBV28	TRBJ1-2	CASSFGRVDYGYTF
14	TRBV7-9	TRBJ2-2	CASSLAYNPGELFF
16	TRBV4-2	TRBJ2-7	CASSQELRRLDDEQYF
15	TRBV9	TRBJ2-3	CASSRGGTSTDTQYF
15	TRBV12-3/TRBV12-4	TRBJ2-5	CASSSFHWPQETQYF
13	TRBV27	TRBJ1-1	CASSAGQATEAFF